The 10 T cell receptor beta chains below were found in one sample sequenced in a study of cytomegalovirus exposure and HLA in healthy donors. This PCR relied on a set of 60 Vbeta primers and 13 Jbeta primers. Profiling relied on immunoSEQ multiplex PCR, and the TCRdb table lists in-frame clones only, not all of them. Of roughly 130,000 clones in the sample, around four fifths were seen once. Sequencing was done on a sample of PBMCs. The receptors shown here come from a woman aged 40 to 50 in good health and CMV-seropositive.

The genes are TRBV28 and TRBJ1-3; 12 bases are shared with TRBD1. CDR3 size: 17 residues. Germline V CDR1 and CDR2: MDHEN, SYDVKM. The trim removed 4 bases at V and 3 bases at J, leaving 7 bases unmatched. The CDR3 region is CASSSSGTGGFGNTIYF. In DNA form, the CDR3 reads TGTGCCAGCAGTTCCTCCGGGACAGGGGGCTTTGGAAACACCATATATTTT. Full variable domain (remainder filled in from reference TRBV28 and TRBJ1-3): DVKVTQSSRYLVKRTGEKVFLECVQDMDHENMFWYRQDPGLGLRLIYFSYDVKMKEKGDIPEGYSVSREKKERFSLILESASTNQTSMYLCASSSSGTGGFGNTIYFGEGSWLTVV.

This clone was seen once. The gene calls are TRBV30 and TRBJ2-7, with a weak D call TRBD1 (5 bases). In germline, CDR1 is GTSNPN, CDR2 SVGIG (reference sequence). Trimming removed 3 bases from V and 3 bases from J, with 21 bases in between. This CDR3 is built from 16 residues. Here the CDR3 reads CAWRSLGVGPNYEQYF. CDR3 sequence (DNA): TGTGCCTGGAGATCGCTCGGTGTGGGGCCGAACTACGAGCAGTACTTC.

The CDR3: CASSLYNEQFF. CDR3 DNA: TGTGCCAGCAGCCTCTACAATGAGCAGTTCTTC. The chain links TRBV9 to TRBJ2-1; D unresolved. The V end lost 4 bases, the J end lost 3 bases, and 2 bases lay between the germline ends. CDR1 SGDLS and CDR2 YYNGEE come from the germline V gene. This CDR3 region has 11 residues.

A few counts support this clone. Written as DNA, the CDR3 is TGTGCCAGCAGCTTGTTCACTAGCGGGTACAATGAGCAGTTCTTC. It codes for CASSLFTSGYNEQFF. The chain employs TRBV5-6 and TRBJ2-1; 9 nucleotides agree with TRBD2. CDR1 is SGHDT and CDR2 is YYEEEE in the germline V gene. The CDR3 has 15 residues. V was clipped by 1 base and J by 4 bases; unmatched bases: 3.

The V and J genes are TRBV30 and TRBJ1-1, with D unclear. Germline loops: CDR1 GTSNPN, CDR2 SVGIG (reference sequence). V gave up 5 bases and J gave up 1 base, with 11 bases separating them. The CDR3 loop spans 13 amino acids. CDR3 sequence (DNA): TGTGCCTGGGAGTACAGAGCGAACACTGAAGCTTTCTTT. Translated: CAWEYRANTEAFF.

The chain couples TRBV6-5 to TRBJ2-5, with a possible D match to TRBD1 (8 bases). The DNA end is a closer match to TRBJ2-7, so the J assignment may be wrong. The CDR3 extends over 15 amino acids. Germline loops: CDR1 MNHEY, CDR2 SVGAGI. CDR3 sequence (DNA): TGTGCCAGCAGCGAAACAGGGGGGGCTCCCTACGAGCAGTACTTC. Amino acids: CASSETGGAPYEQYF.

V usage is TRBV6-6 and J usage is TRBJ1-1; weak D call: TRBD1 (6 bases). The CDR3 is 13 residues long. Germline V gene data show CDR1 as MNHNY and CDR2 as SVGAGI (reference sequence). V dropped 6 bases and J dropped 3 bases, with 11 bases sitting between them. CDR3 sequence: CASRTGRDTEAFF. CDR3 DNA: TGTGCCAGCAGAACAGGGCGTGACACTGAAGCTTTCTTT.

The rearrangement links TRBV7-2 to TRBJ2-3; TRBD1 might be the D (6 bases). From germline, CDR1 is SGHTA and CDR2 FQGNSA. Trimming stripped 5 bases from V and 2 bases from J, with 14 bases between. The CDR3 covers 15 residues. The CDR3 loop reads CASSLIRGTTDTQYF. As DNA, the CDR3 is TGTGCCAGCAGCCTCATCAGGGGCACCACAGATACGCAGTATTTT.

The chain combines TRBV15 with TRBJ2-7, with a possible D match to TRBD2 (6 bases). Trimming shortened V by 1 base and J by 3 bases, and 10 bases separated the two germline ends. The CDR3 extends over 14 amino acids. Germline values: CDR1 LNHNV, CDR2 YYDKDF (reference sequence). CDR3 coding DNA: TGTGCCACCAGCAGAGCCGCGGGAAGCTACGAGCAGTACTTC. Translation gives CATSRAAGSYEQYF.

This clone was seen just once. This sequence joins TRBV7-9 and TRBJ2-1; tentative D call: TRBD2 (6 bases). CDR3 length: 17 residues. V was cut by 8 bases and J by 6 bases, with 26 bases left in between. Germline V gene data show CDR1 as SEHNR and CDR2 as FQNEAQ (reference sequence). Written as DNA, the CDR3 is TGTGCCAGCGCCCCGAGGAGTGGGCCCCTAGCGATCAATGAGCAGTTCTTC. It encodes CASAPRSGPLAINEQFF.